A single sample is the source of the 21 T cell receptor beta chains below, sequenced in a study of early T cells in non-severe SARS-CoV-2 infection. TCRdb re-called the 5' RACE reads through MiXCR, storing one row per CDR3 protein. The sample consists of roughly 57,000 distinct CDR3 sequences, around 12% of them appearing once. The sample consisted of whole blood, taken at baseline. The receptors were sampled from an adult who was a healthcare worker with PCR-confirmed SARS-CoV-2 infection or an uninfected control (not recorded which).

The genes are TRBV7-2 and TRBJ2-3; 8 positions match TRBD1. CDR1 and CDR2 from the germline V gene are SGHTA and FQGNSA. The J segment lost 5 bases and the V segment lost 3 bases, leaving 7 bases of the junction unmatched. The CDR3 sequence is 15 residues long. CDR3 DNA sequence: TGTGCCAGCAGCTTTGCGACAGGGGTAATAGATACGCAGTATTTT. Translated, it gives CASSFATGVIDTQYF.

This clonotype was counted between two and nine times. The rearrangement joins TRBV11-2 to TRBJ2-5; a possible D gene is TRBD1 (6 bases). In germline, CDR1 is SGHAT, CDR2 FQNNGV. This CDR3 has 15 residues. V shed 1 base and J shed 3 bases, with 12 bases lying between them. DNA for the CDR3: TGTGCCAGCAGCTTAGGGTGGGGGCAGGAAGAGACCCAGTACTTC. As protein: CASSLGWGQEETQYF. Looking up the rest from reference TRBV11-2 and TRBJ2-5 gives the full variable domain: EAGVAQSPRYKIIEKRQSVAFWCNPISGHATLYWYQQILGQGPKLLIQFQNNGVVDDSQLPKDRFSAERLKGVDSTLKIQPAKLEDSAVYLCASSLGWGQEETQYFGPGTRLLVL.

By proportion, this clonotype is medium-sized. V gene TRBV6-4 combines with J gene TRBJ2-1; either TRBD1 or TRBD2 may supply D (5 bases each). This CDR3 contains 15 residues. From germline, CDR1 is MRHNA and CDR2 SNTAGT. V gave up 4 bases and J gave up 3 bases, with 13 bases separating them. DNA for the CDR3: TGTGCCAGCAGTGCCTCCGGGACGGACTACAATGAGCAGTTCTTC. Translating it yields CASSASGTDYNEQFF.

This clonotype appeared a few times. This chain joins TRBV6-6 and TRBJ1-1; D gene uncertain. There are 13 residues in the CDR3. Germline V gives CDR1 MNHNY, CDR2 SVGAGI (reference sequence). With 2 bases removed from V and 1 base from J, the gap between germline ends came to 5 bases. This chain's CDR3 is CASSYMGNTEAFF. The CDR3 DNA follows: TGTGCCAGCAGTTACATGGGGAACACTGAAGCTTTCTTT.

Remarks on this clonotype: A single base separates this from a much larger clone, so it may be a read error. V is TRBV28 and J is TRBJ2-7; no clear D. Trimming took 4 bases from V and 1 from J, leaving 14 bases between them. CDR1 is MDHEN and CDR2 is SYDVKM in the germline V gene. The CDR3 is 15 residues long. CDR3 region: CASSSLDQLSYEQYF. The DNA for the CDR3 is TGTGCCAGCAGTTCTCTGGACCAACTATCCTACGAGCAGTACTTC.

This clonotype was counted only a few times. The gene calls are TRBV5-4 and TRBJ2-7; 11 positions agree with TRBD2. This CDR3 spans 19 amino acids. Germline CDR1 is SGHNT and CDR2 is YYREEE (reference sequence). V was pared by 4 bases and J by 4 bases, with 19 bases of the junction left unmatched. The CDR3 DNA sequence: TGTGCCAGCAGCCCTAGACTAGCGGGATCCAGCGGGGGAGGTTACGAGCAGTACTTC. Its protein is CASSPRLAGSSGGGYEQYF.

This clonotype was detected only a few times. The V and J genes are TRBV7-2 and TRBJ2-2; TRBD2 matches at 7 bases. From germline, CDR1 is SGHTA and CDR2 FQGNSA. V lost 3 bases, J lost 2 bases, and 6 bases stayed unmatched. This CDR3 region has 16 residues. The CDR3 sequence is CASSFLSGPNTGELFF. CDR3 DNA: TGTGCCAGCAGCTTCCTTAGCGGGCCAAACACCGGGGAGCTGTTTTTT.

This clonotype was observed a few times. The V and J genes are TRBV24-1 and TRBJ1-6; possibly TRBD1 for D (5 bases). This CDR3 is built from 13 residues. With 8 bases removed from V and 9 bases from J, the gap between germline ends came to 13 bases. Germline V lookup: CDR1 KGHDR, CDR2 SFDVKD. For the CDR3, the DNA is TGTGCCACCAACAGGATTTGGGGTTCACCCCTCCACTTT. As protein: CATNRIWGSPLHF.

This clonotype showed up many times. The J gene is TRBJ1-1, the V gene TRBV12-3 or TRBV12-4; no clear D gene. The CDR3 loop spans 15 amino acids. The V end lost 7 bases, the J end lost 0 bases, and 15 bases lay between the germline ends. CDR3 loop: CASTPRARLNTEAFF. CDR3 DNA sequence: TGTGCCAGCACCCCGCGGGCCAGGCTGAACACTGAAGCTTTCTTT.

At least ten counts were recorded for this clonotype. The chain has TRBV11-2 and TRBJ2-2; 9 nucleotides match TRBD2. Germline CDR1 reads SGHAT; CDR2 reads FQNNGV. Trimming at V came to 4 bases and at J to 6 bases, leaving 3 bases not matched to a gene. This CDR3 is 14 amino acids long. CDR3 in amino acids: CASSYSGRAGELFF. The CDR3 DNA reads as TGTGCCAGCAGCTATAGCGGGAGAGCCGGGGAGCTGTTTTTT.

There are a few counts of this clonotype. This sequence joins TRBV28 and TRBJ2-7, with 13 bases identical to TRBD2. This CDR3 is 15 amino acids long. V was pared by 7 bases and J by 4 bases, with 7 bases of the junction left unmatched. Germline V gives CDR1 MDHEN, CDR2 SYDVKM. The CDR3 DNA reads as TGTGCCAGCACGTCAAGGACTAGCGGGAGTTACGAGCAGTACTTC. Translation: CASTSRTSGSYEQYF.

Many counts were recorded for this clonotype. This chain uses TRBV11-2 with TRBJ2-1, with 7 bases aligning to TRBD2. The trim removed 3 bases at V and 5 bases at J, leaving 7 bases unmatched. This CDR3 contains 15 residues. CDR1 SGHAT and CDR2 FQNNGV come from the germline V gene. The CDR3, as DNA: TGTGCCAGCAGCTTTCGAAGCGGGAACAACAATGAGCAGTTCTTC. Residues: CASSFRSGNNNEQFF. Filled out from reference TRBV11-2 and TRBJ2-1, the complete variable domain reads EAGVAQSPRYKIIEKRQSVAFWCNPISGHATLYWYQQILGQGPKLLIQFQNNGVVDDSQLPKDRFSAERLKGVDSTLKIQPAKLEDSAVYLCASSFRSGNNNEQFFGPGTRLTVL.

In this sample, this clonotype turned up a few times. The rearrangement uses TRBV12-3 or TRBV12-4 and TRBJ1-5; 8 bases fit TRBD1. Germline trimming cut 3 bases from V and 3 bases from J; bases unmatched to any gene: 13. The CDR3 has 18 amino acids. The CDR3 loop is CASSFRKVGQGLNQPQHF. In nucleotides, the CDR3 is TGTGCCAGCAGTTTTCGGAAAGTTGGACAGGGACTCAATCAGCCCCAGCATTTT.

This clonotype appeared a few times. The V and J genes are TRBV2 and TRBJ2-7; TRBD2 agrees at 7 bases. This CDR3 has 13 residues. The junction had 5 bases not matched to a gene; V was cut back by 9 bases and J by 0 bases. Germline assignment: CDR1 SNHLY and CDR2 FYNNEI. CDR3 sequence reads: CASSGLSSYEQYF. The CDR3 DNA reads TGTGCCAGTAGCGGGCTAAGCTCCTACGAGCAGTACTTC. The complete variable domain, with remaining parts taken from reference TRBV2 and TRBJ2-7, reads EPEVTQTPSHQVTQMGQEVILRCVPISNHLYFYWYRQILGQKVEFLVSFYNNEISEKSEIFDDQFSVERPDGSNFTLKIRSTKLEDSAMYFCASSGLSSYEQYFGPGTRLTVT.

This clonotype has just a few counts. This chain links TRBV20-1 with TRBJ2-7, with 9 positions matching TRBD2. The ends lost 4 bases at V and 5 bases at J; junction bases unmatched: 18. Germline loops: CDR1 DFQATT, CDR2 SNEGSKA (reference sequence). This CDR3 region has 17 residues. The chain's CDR3 is CSATATLPGLASDEQYF. For the CDR3, the DNA is TGCAGTGCTACCGCCACCCTCCCGGGACTAGCCTCGGACGAGCAGTACTTC.

This clonotype was counted a single time. The chain recombines TRBV4-1 with TRBJ2-2; 11 bases match TRBD1. CDR3 size: 18 residues. After removal of 6 bases from V and 1 base from J, the junction contained 10 bases not matched to a gene. Germline CDR1 MGHRA, CDR2 YSYEKL. CDR3 residues: CASRHWTGGYLNTGELFF. The CDR3 region has the DNA TGCGCCAGCAGGCACTGGACAGGGGGCTACCTGAACACCGGGGAGCTGTTTTTT.

The CDR3 spells CASSGRGAGYEQYF. The DNA for the CDR3 is TGTGCCAGCAGCGGTCGTGGGGCCGGATACGAGCAGTACTTC. J is TRBJ2-7 and V is TRBV7-6; D possibly corresponds to TRBD1 (5 bases). This CDR3 has 14 amino acids. V was pared by 5 bases and J by 4 bases, with 15 bases between. In germline, CDR1 is SGHVS, CDR2 FNYEAQ. The variable domain in full, completed from reference TRBV7-6 and TRBJ2-7, reads GAGVSQSPRYKVTKRGQDVALRCDPISGHVSLYWYRQALGQGPEFLTYFNYEAQQDKSGLPNDRFSAERPEGSISTLTIQRTEQRDSAMYRCASSGRGAGYEQYFGPGTRLTVT.

This clonotype was detected ten times or more. The chain recombines TRBV7-9 with TRBJ1-1; D unresolved. CDR1 and CDR2 (germline): SEHNR, FQNEAQ (reference sequence). V lost 6 bases, J lost 8 bases, and 13 bases lay in between. This CDR3 region has 12 residues. The CDR3: CASSLGASEAFF. The DNA of the CDR3 is TGTGCCAGCAGTTTGGGAGCCTCCGAAGCTTTCTTT. The full variable domain, rest sourced from reference TRBV7-9 and TRBJ1-1, is DTGVSQNPRHKITKRGQNVTFRCDPISEHNRLYWYRQTLGQGPEFLTYFQNEAQLEKSRLLSDRFSAERPKGSFSTLEIQRTEQGDSAMYLCASSLGASEAFFGQGTRLTVV.

This clonotype was counted only a few times. The chain employs TRBV7-9 and TRBJ1-1; no reliable D call. The CDR3 covers 14 residues. Germline assignment: CDR1 SEHNR and CDR2 FQNEAQ (reference sequence). Deletions cut 7 bases from V and 6 bases from J, with 18 bases between. The CDR3 DNA reads TGTGCCAGCAAAAAATCCCCAGGAATGTCTGAAGCTTTCTTT. This gives the protein CASKKSPGMSEAFF.

The V and J genes are TRBV28 and TRBJ2-3; TRBD2 aligns across 7 bases. The trim removed 2 bases at V and 2 bases at J, leaving 4 bases unmatched. Germline values: CDR1 MDHEN, CDR2 SYDVKM. The CDR3 runs 15 residues. CDR3 nucleotide sequence: TGTGCCAGCAGTTTACCAGCGGGGACCACAGATACGCAGTATTTT. As protein: CASSLPAGTTDTQYF.

The chain carries TRBV29-1 and TRBJ2-5; TRBD2 matches at 11 bases. The length of the CDR3 is 15 residues. After removal of 6 bases from V and 3 bases from J, the junction contained 9 bases not matched to a gene. The germline V gene has CDR1 SQVTM and CDR2 ANQGSEA. The CDR3 DNA sequence: TGCAGCGTCGCCGGGGGACTAGCGGACGAAGAGACCCAGTACTTC. Translation gives CSVAGGLADEETQYF. The full variable domain, with the rest looked up from reference TRBV29-1 and TRBJ2-5, is SAVISQKPSRDICQRGTSLTIQCQVDSQVTMMFWYRQQPGQSLTLIATANQGSEATYESGFVIDKFPISRPNLTFSTLTVSNMSPEDSSIYLCSVAGGLADEETQYFGPGTRLLVL.